Presented here are 16 T cell receptor beta chains from one specimen sequenced in a study of long-term antiretroviral therapy in people with HIV. immunoSEQ v3.0 was run at survey level. Clones were sequenced by immunoSEQ multiplex PCR, and TCRdb holds only the in-frame ones, with some missing. The data show 25,000 to 40,000 clones, 95% to 96% seen once. Sequencing was performed on unsorted PBMCs, taken roughly 6.4 years after starting antiretroviral therapy. These receptor sequences come from a man aged 30 to 39 with HIV.

J is TRBJ2-7 and V is TRBV6-7, with D perhaps being TRBD1 or TRBD2 (5 bases each). TRBV6-7 is placed among ORFs of uncertain function. V gave up 2 bases and J gave up 0 bases, with 17 bases separating them. CDR3 length: 17 residues. The CDR3 DNA is TGTGCCAGCAGTTACCCCACCGGGACCGTCAGCTCCTACGAGCAGTACTTC. It encodes CASSYPTGTVSSYEQYF.

The J gene is TRBJ1-2, the V gene TRBV11-2, with TRBD1 identical over 7 bases. V gave up 1 base and J gave up 0 bases; unmatched junction bases: 11. This CDR3 is 18 amino acids long. Germline V CDR1 and CDR2: SGHAT, FQNNGV. The CDR3 coding sequence is TGTGCCAGCAGCTTAGCTCGACAGGGCCGAGAAGCTAACTATGGCTACACCTTC. Protein product: CASSLARQGREANYGYTF. The complete variable domain, with remaining parts taken from reference TRBV11-2 and TRBJ1-2, reads EAGVAQSPRYKIIEKRQSVAFWCNPISGHATLYWYQQILGQGPKLLIQFQNNGVVDDSQLPKDRFSAERLKGVDSTLKIQPAKLEDSAVYLCASSLARQGREANYGYTFGSGTRLTVV.

The genes are TRBV4-1 and TRBJ2-7, with a tentative D call TRBD2 (6 bases). CDR3 length: 14 amino acids. Germline V gene sequence: CDR1 MGHRA, CDR2 YSYEKL. Trimming took off 3 bases at V and 4 bases at J, with 13 bases between the two ends. The CDR3 region has the DNA TGCGCCAGCAGCCATGGGCGGGGACGTTACGAGCAGTACTTC. Translation: CASSHGRGRYEQYF.

The V and J genes are TRBV4-3 and TRBJ2-7; D not certain. Germline CDR1 and CDR2: LGHNA and YSLEER. The ends were cut back, 2 bases at V and 4 bases at J, with 12 bases in the middle. CDR3 length: 14 amino acids. CDR3 protein: CASSQRFGAYEQYF. For the CDR3, the DNA is TGCGCCAGCAGCCAAAGGTTTGGTGCATACGAGCAGTACTTC.

The J gene is TRBJ2-7, the V gene TRBV10-3, with 9 bases fitting TRBD1. After removal of 7 bases from V and 3 bases from J, the junction contained 7 bases not matched to a gene. The length of the CDR3 is 14 residues. The germline gives CDR1 ENHRY, CDR2 SYGVKD. CDR3 coding DNA: TGTGCCATCAATGACCGGGACAGGGACTACGAGCAGTACTTC. This encodes CAINDRDRDYEQYF.

The genes are TRBV9 and TRBJ2-1; either TRBD1 or TRBD2 may fit D (5 bases each). The CDR3 contains 15 residues. Trimming removed 6 bases at V and 1 base at J, with 14 bases between. Germline loops: CDR1 SGDLS, CDR2 YYNGEE. CDR3 sequence (DNA): TGTGCCAGCACCCCTTTTGGGGGATCCTACAATGAGCAGTTCTTC. It encodes CASTPFGGSYNEQFF.

The J gene is TRBJ2-1, the V gene TRBV9, with 9 nucleotides matching TRBD2. Germline V CDR1 and CDR2: SGDLS, YYNGEE. The V and J ends lost 6 bases and 10 bases, in that order; junction bases with no gene match: 14. This CDR3 has 15 residues. DNA for the CDR3: TGTGCCAGCACCCCGAGTAGCGGGGGACTCAGGGAGCAGTTCTTC. Protein sequence: CASTPSSGGLREQFF.

This chain links TRBV11-3 with TRBJ2-3; no definite D call. Trimming left V 5 bases short and J 6 bases short, with 12 bases between. Germline CDR1 is SGHNT and CDR2 is YENEEA. The CDR3 extends over 13 amino acids. The CDR3 DNA sequence: TGTGCCAGCAGCCTGCTTATGGGGGATACGCAGTATTTT. This sequence encodes CASSLLMGDTQYF.

The V gene is TRBV9, the J gene TRBJ2-1; D is uncertain. Trimming removed 0 bases from V and 3 bases from J, with 7 bases in between. CDR1 is SGDLS, CDR2 YYNGEE, per germline. This CDR3 has 14 amino acids. CDR3 in amino acids: CASSVVSRYNEQFF. CDR3 in DNA: TGTGCCAGCAGCGTAGTATCCCGCTACAATGAGCAGTTCTTC.

The rearrangement uses TRBV19 and TRBJ1-5, with no clear D. The germline CDR1 and CDR2 sequences are LNHDA and SQIVND (reference sequence). V lost 4 bases and J 5 bases, leaving 12 bases between the germline ends. The CDR3 loop spans 14 amino acids. Here the CDR3 reads CASSTSTDYQPQHF. CDR3 coding DNA: TGTGCCAGTAGTACCTCGACGGATTATCAGCCCCAGCATTTT.

The J gene is TRBJ1-1, the V gene TRBV4-1; D unresolved. Trimming took 0 bases from V and 0 from J, leaving 11 bases between them. The CDR3 runs 16 residues. Germline V gene lookup returns CDR1 MGHRA and CDR2 YSYEKL. CDR3 sequence reads: CASSQDFRRLNTEAFF. For the CDR3, the DNA is TGCGCCAGCAGCCAAGATTTTCGGCGATTGAACACTGAAGCTTTCTTT.

This clone was recorded once. This chain uses TRBV7-9 with TRBJ2-5, with TRBD2 matching over 8 bases. This CDR3 contains 15 residues. Looked up from germline, CDR1 is SEHNR and CDR2 is FQNEAQ (reference sequence). J gave up 7 bases and V 5 bases, and 12 bases lay outside the gene matches. CDR3 sequence: CASSPIGLADGTQYF. The DNA for the CDR3 is TGTGCCAGCAGCCCGATTGGACTAGCTGACGGGACCCAGTACTTC.

V gene TRBV4-3 combines with J gene TRBJ1-2; no clear D. Trimming left V 0 bases short and J 8 bases short, with 16 bases between. Looked up from germline, CDR1 is LGHNA and CDR2 is YSLEER. The CDR3 has 15 amino acids. CDR3 nucleotides: TGCGCCAGCAGCCAAGATTCCGGAATAGCGGGGGGCTACACCTTC. This encodes CASSQDSGIAGGYTF.

The chain has TRBV6-6 and TRBJ1-2; no reliable D call. Looked up from germline, CDR1 is MNHNY and CDR2 is SVGAGI (reference sequence). This CDR3 is 13 amino acids long. Trimming shortened V by 0 bases and J by 7 bases, and 9 bases separated the two germline ends. CDR3 loop: CASSYSDYSGYTF. In DNA form, the CDR3 reads TGTGCCAGCAGTTACTCTGACTACAGTGGCTACACCTTC.

V gene TRBV9 combines with J gene TRBJ1-2, with 9 bases fitting TRBD1. Trimming at V came to 4 bases and at J to 8 bases, leaving 6 bases not matched to a gene. The length of the CDR3 is 13 residues. The germline gives CDR1 SGDLS, CDR2 YYNGEE. CDR3 in DNA: TGTGCCAGCAGCCCCAGGGACAGGGACGGCTACACCTTC. Its protein is CASSPRDRDGYTF.

This clone was counted once. The chain has TRBV7-3 and TRBJ2-5; D possibly corresponds to TRBD2 (7 bases). V dropped 10 bases and J dropped 5 bases, with 17 bases sitting between them. CDR1 and CDR2 (germline): SGHTA, FQGTGA. This CDR3 is built from 13 residues. CDR3: CAKLGGGVETQYF. The CDR3 DNA sequence: TGTGCCAAATTAGGGGGGGGCGTGGAGACCCAGTACTTC.